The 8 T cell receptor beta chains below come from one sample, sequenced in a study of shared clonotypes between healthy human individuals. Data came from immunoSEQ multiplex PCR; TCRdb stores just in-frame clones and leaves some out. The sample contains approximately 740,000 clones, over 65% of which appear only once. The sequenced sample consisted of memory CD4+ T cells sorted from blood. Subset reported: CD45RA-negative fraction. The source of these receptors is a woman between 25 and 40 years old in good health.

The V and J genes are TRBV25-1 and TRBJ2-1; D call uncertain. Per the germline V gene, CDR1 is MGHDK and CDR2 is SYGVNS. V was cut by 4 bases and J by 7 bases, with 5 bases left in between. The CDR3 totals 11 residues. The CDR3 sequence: CASSAYNEQFF. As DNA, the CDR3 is TGTGCCAGCAGTGCGTATAATGAGCAGTTCTTC.

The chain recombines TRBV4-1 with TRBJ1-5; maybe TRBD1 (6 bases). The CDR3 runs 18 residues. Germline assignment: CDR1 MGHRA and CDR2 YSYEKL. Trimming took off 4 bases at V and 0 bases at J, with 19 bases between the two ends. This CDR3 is CASSRFQGSGDSNQPQHF. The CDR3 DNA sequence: TGCGCCAGCAGCCGGTTTCAGGGGAGCGGGGATAGCAATCAGCCCCAGCATTTT.

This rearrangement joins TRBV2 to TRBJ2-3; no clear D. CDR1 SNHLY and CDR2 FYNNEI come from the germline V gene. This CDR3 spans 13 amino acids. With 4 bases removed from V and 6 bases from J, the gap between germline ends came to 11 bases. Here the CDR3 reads CASSVEEIDTQYF. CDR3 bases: TGTGCCAGCAGTGTAGAAGAAATCGATACGCAGTATTTT.

This CDR3 is CAWSVSTDTQYF. CDR3 bases: TGTGCCTGGAGCGTTAGCACAGATACGCAGTATTTT. The rearrangement uses TRBV30 and TRBJ2-3; D is undetermined. V lost 3 bases to trimming and J lost 0 bases, with 4 bases between them. CDR3 size: 12 residues. Germline CDR1 reads GTSNPN; CDR2 reads SVGIG (reference sequence).

The CDR3 is CACRQAGNSNQPQHF. CDR3 sequence (DNA): TGTGCCTGTAGACAGGCGGGGAATAGCAATCAGCCCCAGCATTTT. The chain couples TRBV2 to TRBJ1-5, with a possible D match to TRBD1 (6 bases). Germline V gene lookup returns CDR1 SNHLY and CDR2 FYNNEI. V was cut by 11 bases and J by 0 bases, with 17 bases left in between. The CDR3 spans 15 residues.

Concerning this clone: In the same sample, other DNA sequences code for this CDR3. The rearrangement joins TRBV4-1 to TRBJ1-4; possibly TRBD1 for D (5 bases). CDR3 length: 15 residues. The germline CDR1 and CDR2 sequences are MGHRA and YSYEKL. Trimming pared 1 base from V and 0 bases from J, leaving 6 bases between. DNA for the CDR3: TGCGCCAGCAGCCAAGGACAGTCAACTAATGAAAAACTGTTTTTT. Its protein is CASSQGQSTNEKLFF.

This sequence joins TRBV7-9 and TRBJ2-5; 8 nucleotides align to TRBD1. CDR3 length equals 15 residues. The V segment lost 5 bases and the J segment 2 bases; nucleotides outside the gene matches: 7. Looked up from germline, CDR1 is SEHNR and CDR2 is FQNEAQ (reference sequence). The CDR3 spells CASSPHRGLQETQYF. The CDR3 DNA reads TGTGCCAGCAGCCCCCACAGGGGGTTACAAGAGACCCAGTACTTC.

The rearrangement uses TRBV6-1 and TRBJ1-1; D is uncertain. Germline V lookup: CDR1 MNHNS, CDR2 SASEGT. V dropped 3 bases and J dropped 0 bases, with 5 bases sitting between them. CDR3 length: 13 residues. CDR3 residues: CASSDQMNTEAFF. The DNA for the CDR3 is TGTGCCAGCAGTGACCAAATGAACACTGAAGCTTTCTTT.